These 3 T cell receptor beta chains were all obtained from the same sample, sequenced in a study of blood T cell repertoires in COVID-19. The repertoire was sequenced with immunoSEQ multiplex PCR; TCRdb's copy has only in-frame clones and lacks some. The profile shows more than 80,000 clones, approximately 83% of them singletons. The sequenced sample consisted of peripheral blood. These receptors came from a woman aged 80 or over with active or convalescent COVID-19.

The V gene is TRBV3-1 (or the pseudogene TRBV3-2), the J gene TRBJ1-1, with D perhaps TRBD1 (6 bases). The CDR3 is 15 amino acids. V shed 0 bases and J shed 4 bases, with 12 bases lying between them. Germline assignment: CDR1 LGHDT and CDR2 YNNKEL (reference sequence). Here the CDR3 reads CASSQDRGGSTEAFF. The CDR3 DNA reads as TGTGCCAGCAGCCAAGACCGAGGGGGATCCACTGAAGCTTTCTTT.

Notes on this clone: The same CDR3 is also encoded by other DNA sequences in this sample. The chain uses TRBV5-1 and TRBJ2-7; D unresolved. The CDR3 runs 12 residues. V was clipped by 0 bases and J by 4 bases, with 5 bases between them. Germline loops: CDR1 SGHRS, CDR2 YFSETQ. The CDR3 protein is CASSLDNYEQYF. The CDR3 region has the DNA TGCGCCAGCAGCTTGGACAATTACGAGCAGTACTTC.

The chain is built from TRBV18 and TRBJ2-1; 9 bases line up with TRBD2. The germline CDR1 and CDR2 sequences are KGHSH and LQKENI. The CDR3 runs 16 residues. The trim removed 7 bases at V and 5 bases at J, leaving 12 bases unmatched. The CDR3 loop reads CASWTQSGRRNNEQFF. In nucleotides, the CDR3 is TGTGCCAGCTGGACTCAGAGCGGGAGGAGGAACAATGAGCAGTTCTTC. Looking up the rest from reference TRBV18 and TRBJ2-1 gives the full variable domain: NAGVMQNPRHLVRRRGQEARLRCSPMKGHSHVYWYRQLPEEGLKFMVYLQKENIIDESGMPKERFSAEFPKEGPSILRIQQVVRGDSAAYFCASWTQSGRRNNEQFFGPGTRLTVL.